Below, one T cell receptor beta chain is given with its context. The antigen remains undetermined. The sample has other DNA sequences that encode this CDR3 too. The data derive from a study of shared clonotypes between healthy human individuals. Study results and caveats: Compared with clonotypes that all four donors shared, non-shared clonotypes had lower generation probabilities.

Data came from immunoSEQ multiplex PCR; TCRdb stores just in-frame clones and leaves some out. The repertoire includes some 2.3 million clones, 90% to 95% of them detected once, and approximately 0.4% sits in the top ten. With 3 bases removed from V and 3 bases from J, the gap between germline ends came to 5 bases. CDR1 and CDR2 (germline): MDHEN, SYDVKM. The CDR3 spans 12 residues. Sequenced material: naive CD4+ T cells from PBMCs. Subset meaning: CD45RA+ positively selected. The receptor was isolated from a man younger than 35 in good health. Some clones in this sample may be carry-over from other donors' samples. The chain carries TRBV28 and TRBJ1-2; D not certain. Here the CDR3 reads CASSFADYGYTF. The CDR3 nucleotides are TGTGCCAGCAGTTTTGCGGACTATGGCTACACCTTC.